This TCR beta chain was profiled in a study of Tregs in tolerant kidney transplant recipients. The data were produced by immunoSEQ multiplex PCR, yet TCRdb's version contains in-frame clones alone and is incomplete. This table holds roughly 66,000 clones, over 85% found once. Germline V gene lookup returns CDR1 SGDLS and CDR2 YYNGEE. Trimming left V 3 bases short and J 4 bases short, with 7 bases between. CDR3 length: 13 amino acids. This clone came up once. This sequence was found in a human donor who received a combined kidney and bone marrow transplant. The sample consisted of CD8+ T cells from blood, taken before the transplant. This sequence joins TRBV9 and TRBJ1-4; D not resolved. The CDR3 spells CASSGAFNEKLFF. The CDR3 nucleotides read TGTGCCAGCAGCGGGGCATTTAATGAAAAACTGTTTTTT.